The rows below give T cell receptor beta chains drawn from one sample of a study of T cells in Graves' hyperthyroidism and ophthalmopathy. In TCRdb, the multiplex PCR reads were re-called with MiXCR into one record per CDR3 protein. The sample lists about 640,000 distinct CDR3 sequences; around 13% were seen once. Sequencing was done on a sample of blood. These receptors were obtained from a woman between 45 and 60 years old with Graves' ophthalmopathy. Each CDR3 is given with its conserved first and last residue. The D gene is left open where the match is weak. Where a row states a size, it is once, few, many or the class of an expanded clone; other rows omit it.

>TRBV9|TRBJ2-3|many|-
TGTGCCAGCAGCGTAGGTCCGGGTCGCACAGATACGCAGTATTTT
CASSVGPGRTDTQYF
>TRBV7-2|TRBJ2-5|many|-
TGTGCCAGCAGCGGGCCCGGCCAAGAGACCCAGTACTTC
CASSGPGQETQYF
>TRBV27|TRBJ2-3|many|-
TGTGCCAGCAGTCCCCGGACCACAACAGATACGCAGTATTTT
CASSPRTTTDTQYF
>TRBV20-1|TRBJ1-4|few|-
TGCAGTGCTCTAGCAGACAGATTCGGTGAAAAACTGTTTTTT
CSALADRFGEKLFF
>TRBV28|TRBJ1-2|many|-
TGTGCCAGCAGTTCGGACGGCGATGGCTACACCTTC
CASSSDGDGYTF
>TRBV20-1|TRBJ1-5|-|-
TGCAGTGCTAGCAGCTCCAGGGGCTGGCAGCCCCAGCATTTT
CSASSSRGWQPQHF
>TRBV28|TRBJ2-7|-|TRBD2
TGTGCCACTGTAGCGGGAGGGGGGTACGAGCAGTACTTC
CATVAGGGYEQYF
>TRBV13|TRBJ2-5|many|-
TGTGCCAGCAGCAAGACGATGAAAGAGACCCAGTACTTC
CASSKTMKETQYF
>TRBV5-6|TRBJ2-1|many|TRBD2
TGTGCCAGCAGCTTGGCACTAGCGGGACCCTATAAGGAGCAGTTCTTC
CASSLALAGPYKEQFF
>TRBV19|TRBJ1-5|-|TRBD1
TGTGCCAGCACCAGACAGGGTGAACAGCCCCAGCATTTT
CASTRQGEQPQHF
>TRBV5-1|TRBJ2-7|many|TRBD1
TGCGCCAGCAGGGACAGGGTTGGCGAGCAGTACTTC
CASRDRVGEQYF
>TRBV6-2/TRBV6-3|TRBJ1-1|few|TRBD1
TGTGCCAGCACCCGGACAGGGTATGAAGCTTTCTTT
CASTRTGYEAFF
>TRBV11-3|TRBJ2-5|-|TRBD2
TGTGCCAGCACCGGGACTAGCGGGAGGGCCCCAGAGACCCAGTACTTC
CASTGTSGRAPETQYF
>TRBV11-2|TRBJ2-3|many|-
TGTGCCAGCAGCTTAGGATTAGGAGTAGCAGATACGCAGTATTTT
CASSLGLGVADTQYF
>TRBV4-3|TRBJ2-1|-|TRBD2
TGCGCCAGCAGCCAAGGGACTAGCAATGAGCAGTTCTTC
CASSQGTSNEQFF
>TRBV18|TRBJ1-2|-|-
TGTGCCAGCTCACCGCGACAGTCCTCTACAGGTGGCGGCTACACCTTC
CASSPRQSSTGGGYTF
>TRBV7-9|TRBJ1-5|few|TRBD1
TGTGCCTGCAGCTTAGGGGGCAGGGGTCGTCAGCCCCAGCATTTT
CACSLGGRGRQPQHF
>TRBV18|TRBJ2-3|many|-
TGTGCCAGCTCACCAGGCCTAGGATATGATACGCAGTATTTT
CASSPGLGYDTQYF
>TRBV7-3|TRBJ1-2|few|TRBD1
TGTGCCAGCAGCGCCGACAGGGGAGGCGGCTACACCTTC
CASSADRGGGYTF
>TRBV6-2/TRBV6-3|TRBJ2-3|many|-
TGTGCCAGCAGTTACTCTCTCGTCCCAGATACGCAGTATTTT
CASSYSLVPDTQYF
>TRBV5-1|TRBJ2-3|-|TRBD2
TGCGCCAGCAGCTTGGTGGGACTAGCGGACACAGATACGCAGTATTTT
CASSLVGLADTDTQYF
>TRBV7-9|TRBJ2-6|-|TRBD1
TGTGCCAGCAGCTTTGAACCGGGACAGGGAAACTCTGGGGCCAACGTCCTGACTTTC
CASSFEPGQGNSGANVLTF
>TRBV2|TRBJ1-6|many|-
TGTGCCAGCAGTCTGAGACAACATAATTCACCCCTCCACTTT
CASSLRQHNSPLHF
>TRBV28|TRBJ2-7|many|-
TGTGCCAGCAGGCAGAATTCCTACGAGCAGTACTTC
CASRQNSYEQYF
>TRBV4-3|TRBJ1-5|few|-
TGCGCCAGCAGCCAAGACTGGCTCAATCAGCCCCAGCATTTT
CASSQDWLNQPQHF
>TRBV12-3/TRBV12-4|TRBJ2-2|many|-
TGTGCCAGCACCTTGAACACCGGGGAGCTGTTTTTT
CASTLNTGELFF
>TRBV5-1|TRBJ2-1|many|TRBD1
TGCGCCAGCAGCTTGATAGCCCCTCCACAGGGGGGCGCCCCTAATGAGCAGTTCTTC
CASSLIAPPQGGAPNEQFF
>TRBV10-3|TRBJ2-1|many|TRBD2
TGTGCCATCAGGAAGACTAGCGGGAAGAACAATGAGCAGTTCTTC
CAIRKTSGKNNEQFF
>TRBV14|TRBJ1-2|few|-
TGTGCCAGCAGCCAGATACGATACTATGGCTACACCTTC
CASSQIRYYGYTF
>TRBV7-2|TRBJ2-3|many|TRBD1
TGTGCCAGCAGCCCGACCCCAGGGGGGCAGTATTTT
CASSPTPGGQYF
>TRBV9|TRBJ2-7|-|-
TGTGCCAGCAGCGTCGGGACGGTTGACGAGCAGTACTTC
CASSVGTVDEQYF